These T cell receptor beta chains were read from a single sample in a study of T cells after yellow fever vaccination. TCRdb used MiXCR to reprocess the 5' RACE reads, holding one entry per CDR3 protein. The profile shows some 130,000 distinct CDR3 sequences, under 8% of them singletons. The sample was CD4+ T cells sorted from PBMCs, taken 10 days after the yellow fever booster vaccination. The receptor source for this set is a man aged 30 to 45 who received the YFV17D yellow fever vaccine. Both conserved end residues are part of each CDR3. D genes are given only for firm matches. Size is omitted from some rows. Given values are once, few, many or a class for expanded clones.

D gene: .; clone size: many; J gene: TRBJ2-1; V gene: TRBV4-3; CDR3 protein: CASSLDSPGYNEQFF; CDR3 DNA: TGCGCCAGCAGCCTCGACTCACCAGGTTACAATGAGCAGTTCTTC
D gene: TRBD2; clone size: many; J gene: TRBJ2-1; V gene: TRBV15; CDR3 protein: CATSRLIAGGPGNEQFF; CDR3 DNA: TGTGCCACCAGCAGATTGATAGCGGGAGGGCCCGGCAATGAGCAGTTCTTC
D gene: .; clone size: many; J gene: TRBJ2-5; V gene: TRBV7-8; CDR3 protein: CASSPSETQYF; CDR3 DNA: TGTGCCAGCAGCCCATCGGAGACCCAGTACTTC
D gene: .; clone size: many; J gene: TRBJ2-2; V gene: TRBV6-1; CDR3 protein: CAVGGPESGELFF; CDR3 DNA: TGTGCCGTCGGGGGCCCCGAGAGCGGGGAGCTGTTTTTT
D gene: .; clone size: few; J gene: TRBJ2-7; V gene: TRBV20-1; CDR3 protein: CSAKLAAYEQYF; CDR3 DNA: TGCAGTGCCAAACTAGCTGCCTACGAGCAGTACTTC
D gene: .; clone size: few; J gene: TRBJ2-5; V gene: TRBV5-1; CDR3 protein: CASSSERLVGTQYF; CDR3 DNA: TGCGCCAGCAGCTCGGAAAGACTTGTTGGGACCCAGTACTTC
D gene: .; clone size: many; J gene: TRBJ1-1; V gene: TRBV2; CDR3 protein: CASRETGDTEAFF; CDR3 DNA: TGTGCCAGCAGGGAGACAGGAGACACTGAAGCTTTCTTT
D gene: .; clone size: many; J gene: TRBJ2-5; V gene: TRBV5-1; CDR3 protein: CASSSSGGTGQETQYF; CDR3 DNA: .
D gene: TRBD2; clone size: many; J gene: TRBJ2-3; V gene: TRBV20-1; CDR3 protein: CSGRERADTQYF; CDR3 DNA: TGCAGTGGGCGGGAGAGGGCAGATACGCAGTATTTT
D gene: TRBD2; clone size: many; J gene: TRBJ2-5; V gene: TRBV18; CDR3 protein: CASSPIAGTQETQYF; CDR3 DNA: TGTGCCAGCTCACCAATAGCGGGAACCCAAGAGACCCAGTACTTC
D gene: .; clone size: many; J gene: TRBJ1-4; V gene: TRBV15; CDR3 protein: CATSRDIGNLELFF; CDR3 DNA: TGTGCCACCAGCAGAGATATTGGCAATTTGGAACTGTTTTTT
D gene: TRBD1; clone size: .; J gene: TRBJ1-2; V gene: TRBV6-5; CDR3 protein: CASSYPGTVNYGYTF; CDR3 DNA: TGTGCCAGCAGTTACCCTGGGACAGTTAACTATGGCTACACCTTC
D gene: TRBD1; clone size: many; J gene: TRBJ2-3; V gene: TRBV18; CDR3 protein: CASSPSPTGLLADTQYF; CDR3 DNA: TGTGCCAGCTCACCGAGCCCGACAGGGCTATTGGCAGATACGCAGTATTTT
D gene: .; clone size: many; J gene: TRBJ2-5; V gene: TRBV20-1; CDR3 protein: CSARGSGQPGTQYF; CDR3 DNA: TGCAGTGCTAGAGGATCGGGGCAGCCTGGGACCCAGTACTTC
D gene: .; clone size: .; J gene: TRBJ2-2; V gene: TRBV5-4; CDR3 protein: CASSQQGEGTGELFF; CDR3 DNA: TGTGCCAGCAGCCAACAGGGGGAGGGCACCGGGGAGCTGTTTTTT
D gene: .; clone size: many; J gene: TRBJ2-7; V gene: TRBV2; CDR3 protein: CASSMAREQYF; CDR3 DNA: TGTGCCAGCAGCATGGCAAGGGAGCAGTACTTC
D gene: TRBD1; clone size: many; J gene: TRBJ1-5; V gene: TRBV6-5; CDR3 protein: CASSNPPGGQHF; CDR3 DNA: TGTGCCAGCAGTAACCCCCCAGGGGGCCAGCATTTT
D gene: TRBD1; clone size: many; J gene: TRBJ1-4; V gene: TRBV20-1; CDR3 protein: CSARRQGFNEKLFF; CDR3 DNA: TGCAGTGCTAGACGACAGGGGTTCAATGAAAAACTGTTTTTT
D gene: TRBD2; clone size: many; J gene: TRBJ2-7; V gene: TRBV7-9; CDR3 protein: CASGAGTTAEQYF; CDR3 DNA: TGTGCCAGCGGGGCTGGGACTACCGCCGAGCAGTACTTC
D gene: .; clone size: few; J gene: TRBJ2-5; V gene: TRBV14; CDR3 protein: CASSQAVYGWYQETQYF; CDR3 DNA: TGTGCCAGCAGCCAAGCGGTGTACGGGTGGTACCAAGAGACCCAGTACTTC
D gene: .; clone size: many; J gene: TRBJ1-1; V gene: TRBV29-1; CDR3 protein: CSVAEAVEAFF; CDR3 DNA: TGCAGCGTTGCGGAGGCGGTTGAAGCTTTCTTT
D gene: .; clone size: many; J gene: TRBJ2-7; V gene: TRBV20-1; CDR3 protein: CSADRDGTYEQYF; CDR3 DNA: TGCAGTGCTGATCGGGACGGAACATACGAGCAGTACTTC
D gene: .; clone size: .; J gene: TRBJ2-7; V gene: TRBV7-8; CDR3 protein: CASSAGPKGEQYF; CDR3 DNA: TGTGCCAGCAGCGCGGGGCCCAAGGGCGAGCAGTACTTC
D gene: TRBD2; clone size: many; J gene: TRBJ2-1; V gene: TRBV2; CDR3 protein: CASIREALADNEQFF; CDR3 DNA: TGTGCCAGCATTAGGGAGGCGCTAGCGGACAATGAGCAGTTCTTC
D gene: TRBD1; clone size: many; J gene: TRBJ1-2; V gene: TRBV30; CDR3 protein: CAWSVIRGRTGGYTF; CDR3 DNA: TGTGCCTGGAGTGTGATCAGGGGGCGGACTGGTGGCTACACCTTC
D gene: .; clone size: many; J gene: TRBJ2-7; V gene: TRBV25-1; CDR3 protein: CASSGNFYEQYF; CDR3 DNA: TGTGCCAGCAGCGGAAACTTCTACGAGCAGTACTTC
D gene: TRBD1; clone size: many; J gene: TRBJ2-1; V gene: TRBV18; CDR3 protein: CASSLKGDRSYNEQFF; CDR3 DNA: TGTGCCAGCTCACTCAAAGGGGACAGATCCTACAATGAGCAGTTCTTC